Listed below are T cell receptor beta chains from one sample, sequenced in a study of cytomegalovirus exposure and HLA in healthy donors. Method: immunoSEQ multiplex PCR; TCRdb's copy keeps in-frame clones and lacks some. Of about 150,000 clones detected, roughly 85% appear once; the ten largest clones hold roughly 2.4%. The sequenced sample was PBMCs. These receptors all come from a woman aged 18-30 years in good health and CMV-seronegative. CDR3s include the opening cysteine and the closing phenylalanine or tryptophan. Fields, in order: CDR3 protein, CDR3 DNA, D gene, J gene, V gene, clone size. A D gene is named only where the DNA matches it firmly. Size is stated for part of the rows, as once, few or many counts, or as a class when the clone is expanded.

CDR3aa: CASSFLSSGQGLGRGYTF; CDR3nt: TGTGCCAGCAGTTTTTTGTCGTCGGGACAGGGATTGGGTCGAGGCTACACCTTC; d_gene: TRBD1; j_gene: TRBJ1-2; v_gene: TRBV28; abundance: few
CDR3aa: CASRRPTGELFF; CDR3nt: TGTGCCAGCAGGAGGCCCACCGGGGAGCTGTTTTTT; d_gene: -; j_gene: TRBJ2-2; v_gene: TRBV5-6; abundance: -
CDR3aa: CASSLGVRGRTPLHF; CDR3nt: TGTGCCAGCAGTTTAGGGGTCAGGGGTCGGACACCCCTCCACTTT; d_gene: -; j_gene: TRBJ1-6; v_gene: TRBV28; abundance: -
CDR3aa: CASSALSGNTIYF; CDR3nt: TGTGCCAGCAGCGCCCTCTCTGGAAACACCATATATTTT; d_gene: -; j_gene: TRBJ1-3; v_gene: TRBV9; abundance: once
CDR3aa: CASSFGQGAEETQYF; CDR3nt: TGTGCCAGCAGCTTTGGACAGGGGGCAGAGGAGACCCAGTACTTC; d_gene: TRBD1; j_gene: TRBJ2-5; v_gene: TRBV7-2; abundance: -
CDR3aa: CASSPTSDTEAFF; CDR3nt: TGTGCCAGCTCACCAACTTCGGACACTGAAGCTTTCTTT; d_gene: -; j_gene: TRBJ1-1; v_gene: TRBV18; abundance: -
CDR3aa: CASSLSRESTDTQYF; CDR3nt: TGTGCCAGCAGTTTATCACGGGAAAGCACAGATACGCAGTATTTT; d_gene: -; j_gene: TRBJ2-3; v_gene: TRBV27; abundance: -
CDR3aa: CASSGGAGWNTEAFF; CDR3nt: TGTGCCAGCAGCGGAGGGGCAGGGTGGAACACTGAAGCTTTCTTT; d_gene: -; j_gene: TRBJ1-1; v_gene: TRBV5-5; abundance: -
CDR3aa: CASSEWSSGGLYNEQFF; CDR3nt: TGCGCCAGCAGTGAGTGGTCTAGCGGGGGGCTTTACAATGAGCAGTTCTTC; d_gene: TRBD2; j_gene: TRBJ2-1; v_gene: TRBV10-2; abundance: few
CDR3aa: CASSVTRAALAGALAEQFF; CDR3nt: TGTGCCAGCAGCGTAACAAGGGCGGCCCTAGCGGGAGCCCTGGCCGAGCAGTTCTTC; d_gene: TRBD2; j_gene: TRBJ2-1; v_gene: TRBV9; abundance: -
CDR3aa: CASRAGGRGYTF; CDR3nt: TGTGCCAGCAGAGCAGGGGGAAGAGGCTACACCTTC; d_gene: TRBD1; j_gene: TRBJ1-2; v_gene: TRBV2; abundance: -
CDR3aa: CAWKRDRAKVGANVLTF; CDR3nt: TGTGCCTGGAAGAGAGACAGGGCAAAGGTTGGGGCCAACGTCCTGACTTTC; d_gene: TRBD1; j_gene: TRBJ2-6; v_gene: TRBV30; abundance: once
CDR3aa: CASSLARSNQPQHF; CDR3nt: TGTGCCAGCAGCTTAGCGCGGAGTAATCAGCCCCAGCATTTT; d_gene: -; j_gene: TRBJ1-5; v_gene: TRBV7-8; abundance: -
CDR3aa: CAWALGGRNQPQHF; CDR3nt: TGTGCCTGGGCCTTGGGGGGTCGCAATCAGCCCCAGCATTTT; d_gene: -; j_gene: TRBJ1-5; v_gene: TRBV30; abundance: -
CDR3aa: CASSPLTGFSGYTF; CDR3nt: TGTGCCAGCTCACCACTCACAGGGTTTAGCGGCTACACCTTC; d_gene: -; j_gene: TRBJ1-2; v_gene: TRBV18; abundance: -
CDR3aa: CASSRGGMAVGETQYF; CDR3nt: TGTGCCAGCAGCCGGGGGGGTATGGCAGTAGGAGAGACCCAGTACTTC; d_gene: TRBD2; j_gene: TRBJ2-5; v_gene: TRBV11-2; abundance: -
CDR3aa: CASSIVGGGSYEQYF; CDR3nt: TGTGCCAGTAGTATAGTTGGCGGGGGCTCCTACGAGCAGTACTTC; d_gene: TRBD2; j_gene: TRBJ2-7; v_gene: TRBV19; abundance: -
CDR3aa: CASSLSLAGGPRPETQYF; CDR3nt: TGTGCCAGCAGTTTATCCCTAGCGGGGGGGCCGAGACCGGAGACCCAGTACTTC; d_gene: TRBD2; j_gene: TRBJ2-5; v_gene: TRBV28; abundance: -
CDR3aa: CASSNGGRGDEKLFF; CDR3nt: TGTGCCAGCTCCAATGGGGGCAGGGGGGACGAAAAACTGTTTTTT; d_gene: TRBD1; j_gene: TRBJ1-4; v_gene: TRBV28; abundance: -
CDR3aa: CASSQGTSGVGERNF; CDR3nt: TGCGCCAGCAGCCAAGGGACTAGCGGGGTGGGGGAGCGGAACTTC; d_gene: TRBD2; j_gene: TRBJ2-7; v_gene: TRBV4-3; abundance: once
CDR3aa: CAWRASSGTQYF; CDR3nt: TGTGCCTGGAGAGCGAGCTCTGGTACGCAGTATTTT; d_gene: -; j_gene: TRBJ2-3; v_gene: TRBV30; abundance: -
CDR3aa: CASTSPGEPQHF; CDR3nt: TGTGCCAGCACCTCCCCCGGGGAGCCCCAGCATTTT; d_gene: -; j_gene: TRBJ1-5; v_gene: TRBV11-1; abundance: -
CDR3aa: CASSERLAGGYQETQYF; CDR3nt: TGCGCCAGCAGTGAGAGGCTAGCGGGGGGGTACCAAGAGACCCAGTACTTC; d_gene: TRBD2; j_gene: TRBJ2-5; v_gene: TRBV10-1; abundance: -
CDR3aa: CASSLQQTTGELFF; CDR3nt: TGTGCCAGCAGCTTACAACAAACCACCGGGGAGCTGTTTTTT; d_gene: -; j_gene: TRBJ2-2; v_gene: TRBV13; abundance: once
CDR3aa: CASSVDPNVDKNIQYF; CDR3nt: TGTGCCAGCAGCGTAGATCCGAACGTAGACAAAAACATTCAGTACTTC; d_gene: -; j_gene: TRBJ2-4; v_gene: TRBV9; abundance: -
CDR3aa: CASSLGQLNSPLHF; CDR3nt: TGTGCCAGCAGCTTGGGGCAGTTGAATTCACCCCTCCACTTT; d_gene: -; j_gene: TRBJ1-6; v_gene: TRBV7-9; abundance: once
CDR3aa: CAISESGTQGGGCEAFF; CDR3nt: TGTGCCATCAGTGAGTCCGGGACGCAGGGAGGAGGATGTGAAGCTTTCTTT; d_gene: -; j_gene: TRBJ1-1; v_gene: TRBV10-3; abundance: -
CDR3aa: CASSQRGSSYNEQFF; CDR3nt: TGTGCCAGCAGCCAGCGGGGGAGCTCCTACAATGAGCAGTTCTTC; d_gene: TRBD2; j_gene: TRBJ2-1; v_gene: TRBV7-9; abundance: -
CDR3aa: CASSPWTGSSGANVLTF; CDR3nt: TGTGCCAGCAGCCCGTGGACGGGGAGCTCTGGGGCCAACGTCCTGACTTTC; d_gene: -; j_gene: TRBJ2-6; v_gene: TRBV9; abundance: -
CDR3aa: CASSQDWASGGLLQETQYF; CDR3nt: TGCGCCAGCAGCCAAGATTGGGCTAGCGGGGGGCTCCTTCAAGAGACCCAGTACTTC; d_gene: TRBD2; j_gene: TRBJ2-5; v_gene: TRBV4-1; abundance: few
CDR3aa: CAISVSGPSNQPQHF; CDR3nt: TGTGCCATCAGTGTATCAGGGCCTAGCAATCAGCCCCAGCATTTT; d_gene: -; j_gene: TRBJ1-5; v_gene: TRBV10-3; abundance: -
CDR3aa: CASSPGQLVGNQPQHF; CDR3nt: TGCGCCAGCAGCCCCGGACAGCTGGTGGGCAATCAGCCCCAGCATTTT; d_gene: -; j_gene: TRBJ1-5; v_gene: TRBV5-1; abundance: -
CDR3aa: CASSPVPGLAGGPDEQYF; CDR3nt: TGCGCCAGCAGCCCCGTCCCGGGACTAGCGGGGGGGCCCGACGAGCAGTACTTC; d_gene: TRBD2; j_gene: TRBJ2-7; v_gene: TRBV5-1; abundance: once
CDR3aa: CASSRGGWWFF; CDR3nt: TGTGCCAGCAGTCGTGGAGGATGGTGGTTCTTC; d_gene: -; j_gene: TRBJ2-1; v_gene: TRBV6-5; abundance: -
CDR3aa: CASSWTGDNYGYTF; CDR3nt: TGCGCCAGCAGCTGGACAGGGGATAACTATGGCTACACCTTC; d_gene: TRBD1; j_gene: TRBJ1-2; v_gene: TRBV5-1; abundance: -
CDR3aa: CASSLSLGGGAGDTQYF; CDR3nt: TGTGCCAGCAGCTTAAGTCTGGGCGGGGGGGCCGGAGATACGCAGTATTTT; d_gene: TRBD2; j_gene: TRBJ2-3; v_gene: TRBV5-4; abundance: -
CDR3aa: CAISESGSRVGNSPLHF; CDR3nt: TGTGCCATCAGTGAGTCGGGGAGTAGGGTAGGCAATTCACCCCTCCACTTT; d_gene: -; j_gene: TRBJ1-6; v_gene: TRBV10-3; abundance: -
CDR3aa: CASRGAATYEQYF; CDR3nt: TGTGCCAGCAGGGGGGCGGCCACCTACGAGCAGTACTTC; d_gene: -; j_gene: TRBJ2-7; v_gene: TRBV7-2; abundance: -
CDR3aa: CAWSVASGIYNEQFF; CDR3nt: TGTGCCTGGAGTGTCGCTAGCGGCATCTACAATGAGCAGTTCTTC; d_gene: TRBD2; j_gene: TRBJ2-1; v_gene: TRBV30; abundance: -
CDR3aa: CASGRGGEYNSPLHF; CDR3nt: TGTGCCAGTGGGCGGGGGGGGGAATATAATTCACCCCTCCACTTT; d_gene: -; j_gene: TRBJ1-6; v_gene: TRBV6-5; abundance: -